This T cell receptor beta chain comes out of a study of blood T cell repertoires in COVID-19. Per the germline V gene, CDR1 is MNHEY and CDR2 is SVGAGI. This CDR3 region has 13 residues. Trimming took off 11 bases at V and 5 bases at J, with 19 bases between the two ends. TCRdb keeps only in-frame clones here, not all; method: immunoSEQ multiplex PCR. The repertoire includes 150,000 to 200,000 clones, around 90% of them detected once, and about 18% sits in the top ten. This sequence was found in a man between 60 and 75 years old with active or convalescent COVID-19. Sequencing input: peripheral blood. The chain has TRBV6-5 and TRBJ2-7; possibly TRBD1 for D (6 bases). DNA of the CDR3: TGTGCCGGACAGTACAAGGTGGACGACGAGCAGTACTTC. Translated: CAGQYKVDDEQYF.